This TCR beta chain was retrieved from a study of spatial heterogeneity in lung cancer. CDR1 MNHEY and CDR2 SVGEGT come from the germline V gene. Losses at the gene ends were 6 bases for V and 8 bases for J; bases not matched to a gene: 15. The CDR3 totals 17 residues. As to time point: blood at routine non-recurrence follow-up after resection. Material for sequencing was whole RNA from tumor, nontumor lung or frozen PBMC, left unsorted. MiXCR, applied by TCRdb to the 5' RACE reads, yields one record per CDR3 protein. The repertoire consists of 25,000 to 30,000 distinct CDR3 sequences, with about 6.3% occurring once and the leading ten covering more than 20%.

The rearrangement joins TRBV6-2 or TRBV6-3 to TRBJ2-1, with 11 bases fitting TRBD2. This receptor was taken from a male donor with early-stage non-small cell lung cancer. This specimen consisted of PBMCs, obtained at follow-up. CDR3 sequence reads: CASREGVTSGSSYEQFF. For the CDR3, the DNA is TGTGCCAGCAGGGAAGGAGTAACTAGCGGGAGTAGCTATGAGCAGTTCTTC.